Following are 12 T cell receptor beta chains from one sample sequenced in a study of OX40 agonist ivuxolimab in advanced cancers. The repertoire was sequenced with immunoSEQ multiplex PCR; TCRdb's copy has only in-frame clones and lacks some. This table holds about 60,000 clones, about 87% found once. Material: CD4+ or CD8+ T cells sorted from blood, obtained in a trial of the OX40 agonist ivuxolimab. The receptors shown here come from an adult with an advanced solid tumor such as melanoma, head and neck, liver or kidney cancer.

This chain joins TRBV6-5 and TRBJ1-6, with D tentatively TRBD1 (5 bases). The ends were cut back, 6 bases at V and 5 bases at J, with 14 bases in the middle. Germline V lookup: CDR1 MNHEY, CDR2 SVGAGI. The CDR3 length is 15 residues. CDR3 nucleotide sequence: TGTGCCAGCAGCCCCCCGGAGGGGAATAATTCACCCCTCCACTTT. This sequence encodes CASSPPEGNNSPLHF.

For this clone: Other nucleotide sequences from this sample produce the same CDR3. The V call is TRBV7-9, the J call TRBJ1-4, with 7 bases aligning to TRBD1. Per the germline V gene, CDR1 is SEHNR and CDR2 is FQNEAQ (reference sequence). With 6 bases clipped from V and 4 bases from J, the junction kept 5 bases outside the gene matches. This CDR3 is built from 14 residues. The DNA of the CDR3 is TGTGCCAGCAGTTTGGGACAGATTAATGAAAAACTGTTTTTT. This gives the protein CASSLGQINEKLFF.

The chain has TRBV4-2 and TRBJ2-1; 15 bases match TRBD2. The length of the CDR3 is 17 residues. With V trimmed by 4 bases and J by 6 bases, 7 bases remained unmatched. Looked up from germline, CDR1 is LGHNA and CDR2 is YNFKEQ. The CDR3, as DNA: TGTGCCAGCAGCCCCGGACTAGCGGGAGGGCGCCGCAATGAGCAGTTCTTC. This gives the protein CASSPGLAGGRRNEQFF.

For the CDR3, the DNA is TGCGCCAGCAGCCAAGAAGTAGCAGGGGCTGCGAATTCACCCCTCCACTTT. This codes for CASSQEVAGAANSPLHF. This chain connects TRBV4-1 to TRBJ1-6; a weak D match, TRBD1 (6 bases). The CDR3 is 17 amino acids. Germline loops: CDR1 MGHRA, CDR2 YSYEKL. Trimming stripped 0 bases from V and 7 bases from J, with 16 bases between.

V is TRBV27 and J is TRBJ2-1; D might be TRBD1 (5 bases). With 5 bases removed from V and 4 bases from J, the gap between germline ends came to 12 bases. The CDR3 loop spans 14 amino acids. Per the germline V gene, CDR1 is MNHEY and CDR2 is SMNVEV (reference sequence). The chain's CDR3 is CASSTRQYYNEQFF. The CDR3 DNA is TGTGCCAGCAGTACACGACAGTATTACAATGAGCAGTTCTTC.

The genes are TRBV19 and TRBJ2-2; perhaps D is TRBD1 or TRBD2 (5 bases each). Germline V gene data show CDR1 as LNHDA and CDR2 as SQIVND (reference sequence). Trimming took off 5 bases at V and 0 bases at J, with 13 bases between the two ends. The CDR3 is 16 residues long. CDR3 in DNA: TGTGCCAGTAGTCCCCCGGGACGGACGAACACCGGGGAGCTGTTTTTT. Translated: CASSPPGRTNTGELFF.

The CDR3 region is CASSFTAGVYNEQFF. The CDR3 region has the DNA TGTGCCAGCAGCTTTACAGCGGGAGTATACAATGAGCAGTTCTTC. V usage is TRBV11-2 and J usage is TRBJ2-1, with 8 bases aligning to TRBD2. This CDR3 has 15 residues. Germline assignment: CDR1 SGHAT and CDR2 FQNNGV. V shed 3 bases and J 4 bases; nucleotides not matched to a gene: 5.

J is TRBJ2-6 and V is TRBV2; unclear D gene. Between the trimmed V and J ends, which lost 7 bases and 0 bases, there was a span of 7 bases. Looked up from germline, CDR1 is SNHLY and CDR2 is FYNNEI. The CDR3 loop spans 14 amino acids. CDR3 sequence: CASMQGSGANVLTF. The DNA for the CDR3 is TGTGCCAGCATGCAAGGCTCTGGGGCCAACGTCCTGACTTTC.

The chain carries TRBV19 and TRBJ2-6; 10 bases match TRBD2. The CDR3 contains 17 residues. The V segment lost 7 bases and the J segment 2 bases; nucleotides outside the gene matches: 8. The germline CDR1 and CDR2 sequences are LNHDA and SQIVND (reference sequence). The CDR3 DNA is TGTGCCAGTACTACTAGCGGGATAGGGGCTGGGGCCAACGTCCTGACTTTC. Translation: CASTTSGIGAGANVLTF.

The CDR3 protein is CASISQGTGELFF. DNA for the CDR3: TGTGCCAGTATATCCCAAGGGACCGGGGAGCTGTTTTTT. The V gene is TRBV19, the J gene TRBJ2-2, with D unclear. The CDR3 runs to 13 residues. The ends were cut back, 7 bases at V and 5 bases at J, with 11 bases in the middle. Germline values: CDR1 LNHDA, CDR2 SQIVND (reference sequence). The full variable domain, with the rest looked up from reference TRBV19 and TRBJ2-2, is DGGITQSPKYLFRKEGQNVTLSCEQNLNHDAMYWYRQDPGQGLRLIYYSQIVNDFQKGDIAEGYSVSREKKESFPLTVTSAQKNPTAFYLCASISQGTGELFFGEGSRLTVL.

V is TRBV2 and J is TRBJ1-5; D call uncertain. V shed 4 bases and J shed 4 bases, with 8 bases lying between them. This CDR3 is 13 amino acids long. Germline CDR1 and CDR2: SNHLY and FYNNEI. The CDR3 here is CASSAVGNQPQHF. The DNA of the CDR3 is TGTGCCAGCAGTGCGGTAGGAAATCAGCCCCAGCATTTT.

This clone is classed as medium-sized (0.01 to 0.1%). The chain employs TRBV7-9 and TRBJ2-7, with 15 bases identical to TRBD2. CDR1 is SEHNR, CDR2 FQNEAQ, per germline (reference sequence). This CDR3 is 16 amino acids long. The V segment lost 5 bases and the J segment 3 bases; nucleotides outside the gene matches: 5. This CDR3 is CASSPRTSGRVYEQYF. The CDR3 nucleotides are TGTGCCAGCAGCCCCCGGACTAGCGGGAGGGTCTACGAGCAGTACTTC.